This T cell receptor (beta chain) derives from a study of T-cell memory formation after mild COVID-19. Study results and caveats: Researchers could not confirm that second-wave clones peaking on day 37 targeted SARS-CoV-2.

TCRdb reprocessed the 5' RACE reads with MiXCR, giving one entry per CDR3 protein. The repertoire holds about 250,000 distinct CDR3 sequences, approximately 15% seen once, with around 2.2% in the top ten. On this clonotype itself: As yet, its antigen is unknown.

This CDR3 spans 14 amino acids. The V end was cut by 3 bases, the J end by 5 bases, with 16 bases between. Germline assignment: CDR1 DFQATT and CDR2 SNEGSKA (reference sequence). This clonotype was sampled from an adult woman who had mild COVID-19 (a few samples of this study predate the infection). Cell type and time point are not known. Sequenced: PBMCs or a T cell subset sorted from them (not recorded which). The chain has TRBV20-1 and TRBJ1-2, with TRBD1 as a possible D gene (6 bases). The CDR3, as DNA: TGCAGTGCTAGTACAGGGTCGCCCCAATATGGCTACACCTTC. Translated, it gives CSASTGSPQYGYTF.